This T cell receptor (beta chain) is drawn from a study of T cell responses to AZD1222 COVID-19 vaccine. Study in general: The analysis combined second doses at about 4 or about 12 weeks.

Libraries were prepared by immunoSEQ multiplex PCR; TCRdb keeps only in-frame clonotypes and omits some of them. The sample carries 180,000 or so clones, approximately 94% recorded once. A note on this clone: Its antigen is unidentified.

The CDR3 consists of 13 residues. CDR1 and CDR2 (germline): MNHEY, SVGAGI. The V segment lost 6 bases and the J segment 7 bases; nucleotides outside the gene matches: 6. Findings and caveats of the study: Dominant at 160-218 and 743-854, vaccine-associated CD4 TCRs also spanned spike.

V usage is TRBV6-5 and J usage is TRBJ1-2; 9 bases align to TRBD1. The sequences come from peripheral blood, collected on day 0 of AZD1222 vaccination. The receptor comes from an adult in good health. The CDR3 region has the DNA TGTGCCAGCAGAGGACAGGGGCGGGCTGGCTACACCTTC. It encodes CASRGQGRAGYTF.